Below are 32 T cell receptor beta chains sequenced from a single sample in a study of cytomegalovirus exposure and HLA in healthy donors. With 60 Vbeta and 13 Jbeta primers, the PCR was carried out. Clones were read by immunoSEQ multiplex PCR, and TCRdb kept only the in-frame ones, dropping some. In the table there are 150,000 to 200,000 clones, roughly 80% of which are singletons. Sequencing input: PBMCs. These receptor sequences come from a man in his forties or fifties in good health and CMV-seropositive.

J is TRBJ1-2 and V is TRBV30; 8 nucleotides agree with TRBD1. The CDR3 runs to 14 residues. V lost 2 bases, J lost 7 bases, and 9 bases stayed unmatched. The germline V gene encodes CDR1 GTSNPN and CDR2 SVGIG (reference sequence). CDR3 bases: TGTGCCTGGAGTAGAGGTCAGGGGGCGGTTGGCTACACCTTC. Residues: CAWSRGQGAVGYTF.

The CDR3 region is CAISEAGTQDTQYF. The CDR3 nucleotides read TGTGCCATCAGTGAAGCCGGGACACAAGATACGCAGTATTTT. The chain joins TRBV10-3 to TRBJ2-3; TRBD1 is a possible D gene (6 bases). The CDR3 loop spans 14 amino acids. Germline values: CDR1 ENHRY, CDR2 SYGVKD. Trimming stripped 3 bases from V and 5 bases from J, with 12 bases between.

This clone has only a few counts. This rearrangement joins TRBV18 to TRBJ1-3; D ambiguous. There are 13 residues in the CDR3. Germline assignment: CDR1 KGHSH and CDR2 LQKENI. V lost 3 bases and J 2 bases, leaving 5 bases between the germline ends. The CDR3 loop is CASSPGTGNTIYF. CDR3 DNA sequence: TGTGCCAGCTCACCCGGGACTGGAAACACCATATATTTT.

DNA for the CDR3: TGTGCCAGCAGCTTTGGCAGGGGTAATGAAAAACTGTTTTTT. Translating it yields CASSFGRGNEKLFF. V and J are TRBV7-9 and TRBJ1-4, with D maybe TRBD1 (6 bases). Trimming shortened V by 3 bases and J by 4 bases, and 9 bases separated the two germline ends. The V gene's germline CDR1 is SEHNR and CDR2 FQNEAQ (reference sequence). The CDR3 length is 14 residues.

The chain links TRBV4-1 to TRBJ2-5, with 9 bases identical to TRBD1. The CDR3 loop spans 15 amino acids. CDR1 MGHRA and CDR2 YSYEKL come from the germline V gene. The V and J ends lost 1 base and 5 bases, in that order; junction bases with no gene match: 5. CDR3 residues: CASSQGTGALETQYF. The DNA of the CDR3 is TGCGCCAGCAGCCAAGGGACAGGGGCCCTGGAGACCCAGTACTTC.

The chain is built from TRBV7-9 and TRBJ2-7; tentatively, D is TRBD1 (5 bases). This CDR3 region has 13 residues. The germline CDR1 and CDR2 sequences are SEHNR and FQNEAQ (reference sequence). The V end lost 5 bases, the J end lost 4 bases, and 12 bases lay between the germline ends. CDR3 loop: CASSLDIGYEQYF. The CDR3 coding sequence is TGTGCCAGCAGCCTGGACATAGGTTACGAGCAGTACTTC.

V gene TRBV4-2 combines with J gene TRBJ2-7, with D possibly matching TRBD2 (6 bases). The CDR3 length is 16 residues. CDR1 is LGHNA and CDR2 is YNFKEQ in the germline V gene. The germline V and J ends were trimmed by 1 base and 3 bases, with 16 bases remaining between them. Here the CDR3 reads CASSQGLGGSLYEQYF. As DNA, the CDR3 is TGTGCCAGCAGCCAAGGGTTGGGGGGAAGCCTCTACGAGCAGTACTTC.

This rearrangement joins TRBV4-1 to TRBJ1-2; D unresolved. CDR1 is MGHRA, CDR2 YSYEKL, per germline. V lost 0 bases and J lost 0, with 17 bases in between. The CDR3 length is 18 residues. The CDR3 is CASSQERYPDSPNYGYTF. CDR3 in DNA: TGCGCCAGCAGCCAAGAGAGATATCCGGACTCCCCTAACTATGGCTACACCTTC.

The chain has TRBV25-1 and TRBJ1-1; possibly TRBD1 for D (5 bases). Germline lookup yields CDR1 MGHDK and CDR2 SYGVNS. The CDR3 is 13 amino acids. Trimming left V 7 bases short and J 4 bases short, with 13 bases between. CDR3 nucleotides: TGTGCCAGCACCGCCAGGGTCCCCACTGAAGCTTTCTTT. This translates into CASTARVPTEAFF.

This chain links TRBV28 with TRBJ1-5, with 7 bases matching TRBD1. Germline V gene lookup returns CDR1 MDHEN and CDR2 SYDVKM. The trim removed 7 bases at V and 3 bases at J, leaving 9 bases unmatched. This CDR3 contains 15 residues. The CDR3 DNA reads TGTGCCAGCAACCCGGAGACAGGGCACAATCAGCCCCAGCATTTT. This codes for CASNPETGHNQPQHF.

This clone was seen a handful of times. CDR3 loop: CASSVQSYNEQFF. The DNA for the CDR3 is TGTGCCAGCAGCGTCCAATCCTACAATGAGCAGTTCTTC. The chain is built from TRBV9 and TRBJ2-1; D unresolved. V lost 2 bases and J lost 1, with 4 bases in between. From germline, CDR1 is SGDLS and CDR2 YYNGEE. CDR3 length: 13 residues.

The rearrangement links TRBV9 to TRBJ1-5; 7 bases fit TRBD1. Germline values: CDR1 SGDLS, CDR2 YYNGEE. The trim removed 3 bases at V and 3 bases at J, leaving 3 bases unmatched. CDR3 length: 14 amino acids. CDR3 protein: CASSEGTANQPQHF. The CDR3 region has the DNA TGTGCCAGCAGCGAGGGGACAGCCAATCAGCCCCAGCATTTT.

CDR3 in amino acids: CATSGGQGTYGYTF. The DNA for the CDR3 is TGTGCCACCTCCGGGGGGCAGGGAACCTATGGCTACACCTTC. V usage is TRBV6-6 and J usage is TRBJ1-2; a weak D match, TRBD1 (6 bases). This CDR3 spans 14 amino acids. Between the trimmed V and J ends, which lost 10 bases and 4 bases, there was a span of 19 bases. CDR1 MNHNY and CDR2 SVGAGI come from the germline V gene (reference sequence).

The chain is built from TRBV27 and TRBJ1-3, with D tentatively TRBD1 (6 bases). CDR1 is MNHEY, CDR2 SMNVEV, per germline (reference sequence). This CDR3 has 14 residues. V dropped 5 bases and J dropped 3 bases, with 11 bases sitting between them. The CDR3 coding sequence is TGTGCCAGCAGTCGAGGGGGAAGTGGAAACACCATATATTTT. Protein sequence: CASSRGGSGNTIYF.

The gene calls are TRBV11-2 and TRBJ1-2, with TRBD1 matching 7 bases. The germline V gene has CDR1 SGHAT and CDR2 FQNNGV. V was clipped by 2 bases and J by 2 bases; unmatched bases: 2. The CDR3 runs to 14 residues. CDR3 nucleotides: TGTGCCAGCAGCTTACAGGGGGAGAACTATGGCTACACCTTC. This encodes CASSLQGENYGYTF.

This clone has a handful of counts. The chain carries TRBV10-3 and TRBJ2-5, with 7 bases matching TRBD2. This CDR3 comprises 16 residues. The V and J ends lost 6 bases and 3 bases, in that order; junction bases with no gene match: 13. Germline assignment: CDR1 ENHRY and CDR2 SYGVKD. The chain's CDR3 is CAIRGGEGRGKETQYF. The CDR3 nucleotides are TGTGCCATCAGGGGGGGGGAGGGGCGGGGGAAAGAGACCCAGTACTTC.

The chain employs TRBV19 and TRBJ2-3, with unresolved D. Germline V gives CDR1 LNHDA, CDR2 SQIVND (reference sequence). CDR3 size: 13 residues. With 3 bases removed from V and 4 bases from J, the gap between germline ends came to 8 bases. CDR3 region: CASSIYSADTQYF. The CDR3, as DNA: TGTGCCAGTAGTATTTACAGTGCAGATACGCAGTATTTT.

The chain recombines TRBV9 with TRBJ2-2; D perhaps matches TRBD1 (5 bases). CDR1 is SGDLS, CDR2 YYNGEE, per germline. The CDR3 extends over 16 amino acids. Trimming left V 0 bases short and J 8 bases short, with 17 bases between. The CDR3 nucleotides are TGTGCCAGCAGCGTAGGTGGGGCCCTCCAGTCGGGGGAGCTGTTTTTT. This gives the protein CASSVGGALQSGELFF.

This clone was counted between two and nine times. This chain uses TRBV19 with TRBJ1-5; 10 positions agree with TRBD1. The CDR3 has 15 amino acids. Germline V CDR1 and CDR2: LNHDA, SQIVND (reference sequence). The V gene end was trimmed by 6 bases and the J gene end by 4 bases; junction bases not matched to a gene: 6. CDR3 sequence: CASRMLGQGNQPQHF. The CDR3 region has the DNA TGTGCCAGTAGAATGCTGGGACAGGGGAATCAGCCCCAGCATTTT.

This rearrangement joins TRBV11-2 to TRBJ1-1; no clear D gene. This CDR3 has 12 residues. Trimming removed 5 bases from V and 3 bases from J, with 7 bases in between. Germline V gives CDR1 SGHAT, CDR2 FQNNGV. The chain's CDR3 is CASSASYTEAFF. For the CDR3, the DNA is TGTGCCAGCAGCGCGAGTTACACTGAAGCTTTCTTT.

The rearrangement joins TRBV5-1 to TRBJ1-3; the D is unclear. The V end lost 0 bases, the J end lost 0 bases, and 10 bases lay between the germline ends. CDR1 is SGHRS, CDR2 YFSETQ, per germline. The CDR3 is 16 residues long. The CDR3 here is CASSLGGSPSGNTIYF. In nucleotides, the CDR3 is TGCGCCAGCAGCTTGGGCGGGAGCCCCTCTGGAAACACCATATATTTT.

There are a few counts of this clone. CDR3 sequence: CASSLGGGGTETQYF. CDR3 sequence (DNA): TGTGCCAGCAGCTTAGGAGGGGGGGGCACGGAGACCCAGTACTTC. The chain is built from TRBV7-2 and TRBJ2-5; tentatively, D is TRBD2 (7 bases). V was clipped by 1 base and J by 5 bases, with 14 bases between them. Per germline, CDR1 SGHTA and CDR2 FQGNSA. The CDR3 is 15 amino acids.

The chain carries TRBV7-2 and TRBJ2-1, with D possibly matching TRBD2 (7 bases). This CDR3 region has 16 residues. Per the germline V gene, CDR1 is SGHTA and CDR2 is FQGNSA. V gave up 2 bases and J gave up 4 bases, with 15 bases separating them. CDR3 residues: CASSLRGGYNYNEQFF. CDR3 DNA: TGTGCCAGCAGCTTAAGGGGGGGGTACAATTACAATGAGCAGTTCTTC.

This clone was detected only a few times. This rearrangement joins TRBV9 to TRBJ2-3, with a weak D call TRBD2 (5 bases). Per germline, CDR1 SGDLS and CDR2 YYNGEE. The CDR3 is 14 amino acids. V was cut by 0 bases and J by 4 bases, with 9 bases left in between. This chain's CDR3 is CASSVGGQADTQYF. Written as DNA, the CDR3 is TGTGCCAGCAGCGTAGGAGGGCAGGCAGATACGCAGTATTTT.

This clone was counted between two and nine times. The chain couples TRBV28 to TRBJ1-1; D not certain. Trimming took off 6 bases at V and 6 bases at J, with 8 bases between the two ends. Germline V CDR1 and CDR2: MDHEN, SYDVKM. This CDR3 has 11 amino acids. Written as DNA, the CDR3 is TGTGCCAGCAGGAGGATCCCTGAAGCTTTCTTT. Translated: CASRRIPEAFF.

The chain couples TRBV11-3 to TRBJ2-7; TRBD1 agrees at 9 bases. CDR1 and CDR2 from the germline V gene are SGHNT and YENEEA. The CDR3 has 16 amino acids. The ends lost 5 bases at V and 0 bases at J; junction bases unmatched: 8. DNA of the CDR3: TGTGCCAGCAGCCTCGGACAGGGGACGAGCTCCTACGAGCAGTACTTC. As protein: CASSLGQGTSSYEQYF.

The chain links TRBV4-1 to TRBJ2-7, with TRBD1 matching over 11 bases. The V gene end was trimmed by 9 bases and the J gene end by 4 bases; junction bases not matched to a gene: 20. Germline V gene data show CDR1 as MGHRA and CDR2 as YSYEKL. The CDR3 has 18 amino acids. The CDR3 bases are TGCGCCAGTAGGCGGGGACAGGGGGAAATCATTGCGACTTACGAGCAGTACTTC. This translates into CASRRGQGEIIATYEQYF.

The CDR3 region has the DNA TGTGCCAGCAGCTTAAAATCCGGAGGCACTGAAGCTTTCTTT. Translating it yields CASSLKSGGTEAFF. V gene TRBV7-9 combines with J gene TRBJ1-1; D ambiguous. The germline V gene encodes CDR1 SEHNR and CDR2 FQNEAQ (reference sequence). Deletions cut 2 bases from V and 4 bases from J, with 11 bases between. The CDR3 has 14 amino acids.

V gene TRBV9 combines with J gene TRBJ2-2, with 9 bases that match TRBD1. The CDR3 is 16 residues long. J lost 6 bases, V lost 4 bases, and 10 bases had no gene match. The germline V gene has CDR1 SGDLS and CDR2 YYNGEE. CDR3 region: CASSPHGDRASGELFF. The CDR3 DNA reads TGTGCCAGCAGCCCCCATGGGGACAGGGCCTCCGGGGAGCTGTTTTTT.

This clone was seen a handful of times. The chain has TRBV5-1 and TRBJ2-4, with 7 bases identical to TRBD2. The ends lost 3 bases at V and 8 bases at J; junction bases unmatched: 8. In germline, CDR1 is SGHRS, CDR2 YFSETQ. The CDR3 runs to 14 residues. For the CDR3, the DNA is TGCGCCAGCAGCTCATCCGGGACTACCGACATTCAGTACTTC. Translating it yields CASSSSGTTDIQYF.

CDR3 DNA sequence: TGTGCCAGCGGCCCCGGGTGGGGGGAACAGCCCCAGCATTTT. Translating it yields CASGPGWGEQPQHF. This chain joins TRBV27 and TRBJ1-5; perhaps TRBD1 as D (5 bases). The length of the CDR3 is 14 residues. V lost 8 bases and J lost 7, with 18 bases in between. The germline V gene has CDR1 MNHEY and CDR2 SMNVEV (reference sequence).

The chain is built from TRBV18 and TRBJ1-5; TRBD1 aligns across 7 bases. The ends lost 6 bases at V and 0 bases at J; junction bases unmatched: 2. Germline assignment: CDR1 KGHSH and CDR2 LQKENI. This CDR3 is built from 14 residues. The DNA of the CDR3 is TGTGCCAGCTCGACAGGGAATAGCAATCAGCCCCAGCATTTT. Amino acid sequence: CASSTGNSNQPQHF.